This TCR beta chain came from a study of blood T cell repertoires in COVID-19. As for the study in general: Collection of acute and convalescent COVID-19 samples took place in the United States, Italy and Spain. In each case, the material was cDNA or gDNA derived from T cells, B-cell-depleted T cells, or PBMCs.

Per the authors' pipeline: Cell counts per sample came from amplifying reference gene primers. Method: immunoSEQ multiplex PCR; TCRdb's copy keeps in-frame clones and lacks some. V and J calls and clone size are copied from that table; D and trimming were computed from the DNA. The table shows around 190,000 clones, with about 89% occurring only once. Losses at the gene ends were 4 bases for V and 4 bases for J; bases not matched to a gene: 6. The V gene's germline CDR1 is SGHRS and CDR2 YFSETQ. This CDR3 has 14 amino acids. What was sequenced was peripheral blood. The TCR comes from a man between 18 and 29 years old who had recovered from COVID-19. This chain connects TRBV5-1 to TRBJ2-5; 8 bases fit TRBD1. The CDR3 loop reads CASSEGQVAETQYF. DNA of the CDR3: TGCGCCAGCAGCGAGGGACAGGTGGCAGAGACCCAGTACTTC.